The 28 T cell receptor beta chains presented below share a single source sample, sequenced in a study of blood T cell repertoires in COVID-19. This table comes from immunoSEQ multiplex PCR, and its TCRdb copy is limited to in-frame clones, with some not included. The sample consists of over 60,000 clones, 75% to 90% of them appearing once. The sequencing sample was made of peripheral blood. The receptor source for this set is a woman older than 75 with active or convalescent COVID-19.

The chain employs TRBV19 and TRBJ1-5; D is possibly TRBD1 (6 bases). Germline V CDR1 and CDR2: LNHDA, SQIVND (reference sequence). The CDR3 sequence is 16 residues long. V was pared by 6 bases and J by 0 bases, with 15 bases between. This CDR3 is CASSTYHRASNQPQHF. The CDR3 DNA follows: TGTGCCAGTAGCACTTACCACAGGGCTAGCAATCAGCCCCAGCATTTT.

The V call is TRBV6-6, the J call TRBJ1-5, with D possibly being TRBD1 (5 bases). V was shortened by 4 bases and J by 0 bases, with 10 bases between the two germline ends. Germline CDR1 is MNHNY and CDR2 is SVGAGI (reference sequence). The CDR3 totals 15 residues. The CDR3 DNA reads TGTGCCAGCAGTTTCCAGGGTTATAGCAATCAGCCCCAGCATTTT. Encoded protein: CASSFQGYSNQPQHF.

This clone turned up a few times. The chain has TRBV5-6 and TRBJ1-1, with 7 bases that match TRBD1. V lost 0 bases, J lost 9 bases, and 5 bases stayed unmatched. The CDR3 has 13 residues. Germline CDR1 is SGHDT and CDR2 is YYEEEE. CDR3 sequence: CASSLVTRGKAFF. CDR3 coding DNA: TGTGCCAGCAGCTTGGTCACCAGGGGGAAAGCTTTCTTT.

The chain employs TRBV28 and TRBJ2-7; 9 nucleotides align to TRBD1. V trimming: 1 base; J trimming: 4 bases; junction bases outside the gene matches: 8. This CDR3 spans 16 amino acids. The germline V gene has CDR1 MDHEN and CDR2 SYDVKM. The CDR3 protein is CASSLLRTGAHYEQYF. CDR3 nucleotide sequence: TGTGCCAGCAGTTTATTGAGGACAGGGGCCCATTACGAGCAGTACTTC.

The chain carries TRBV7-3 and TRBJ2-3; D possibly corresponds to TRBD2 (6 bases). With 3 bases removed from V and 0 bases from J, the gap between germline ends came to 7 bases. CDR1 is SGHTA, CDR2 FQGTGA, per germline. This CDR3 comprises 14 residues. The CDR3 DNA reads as TGTGCCAGCAGCTTCGGACTAAGCACAGATACGCAGTATTTT. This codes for CASSFGLSTDTQYF.

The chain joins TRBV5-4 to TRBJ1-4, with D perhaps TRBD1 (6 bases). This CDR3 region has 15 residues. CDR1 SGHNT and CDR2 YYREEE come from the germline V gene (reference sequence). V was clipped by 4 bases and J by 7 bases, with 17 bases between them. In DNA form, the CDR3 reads TGTGCCAGCAGCCTAAACAACAGGGCGGGTGAAAAACTGTTTTTT. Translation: CASSLNNRAGEKLFF.

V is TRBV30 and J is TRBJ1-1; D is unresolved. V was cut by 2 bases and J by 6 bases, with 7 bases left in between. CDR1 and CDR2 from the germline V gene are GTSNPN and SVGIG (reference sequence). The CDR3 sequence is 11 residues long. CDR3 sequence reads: CAWSLRSEAFF. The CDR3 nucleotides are TGTGCCTGGAGTTTGAGATCTGAAGCTTTCTTT.

The CDR3 DNA is TGTGCCAGCACCAAACCGGGACAGGGGGCAAAGCCCCAGCATTTT. This gives the protein CASTKPGQGAKPQHF. The chain couples TRBV28 to TRBJ1-5; 12 bases line up with TRBD1. Germline V gives CDR1 MDHEN, CDR2 SYDVKM. This CDR3 region has 15 residues. V was pared by 7 bases and J by 8 bases, with 9 bases of the junction left unmatched.

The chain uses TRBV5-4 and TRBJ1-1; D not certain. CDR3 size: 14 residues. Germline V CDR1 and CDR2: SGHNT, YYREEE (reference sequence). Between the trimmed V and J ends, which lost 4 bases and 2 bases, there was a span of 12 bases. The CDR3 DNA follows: TGTGCCAGCAGCCCACTAAACACAAACACTGAAGCTTTCTTT. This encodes CASSPLNTNTEAFF.

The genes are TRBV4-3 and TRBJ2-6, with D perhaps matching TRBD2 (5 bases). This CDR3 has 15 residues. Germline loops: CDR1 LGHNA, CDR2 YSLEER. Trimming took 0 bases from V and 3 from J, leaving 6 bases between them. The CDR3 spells CASSQEEGGANVLTF. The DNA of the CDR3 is TGCGCCAGCAGCCAAGAAGAGGGTGGGGCCAACGTCCTGACTTTC.

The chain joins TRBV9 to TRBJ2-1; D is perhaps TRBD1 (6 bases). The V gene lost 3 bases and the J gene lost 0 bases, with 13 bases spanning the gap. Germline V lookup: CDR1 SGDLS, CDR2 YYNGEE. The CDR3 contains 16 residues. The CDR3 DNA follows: TGTGCCAGCAGCGAGGACAGACAGAGCTCCTACAATGAGCAGTTCTTC. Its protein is CASSEDRQSSYNEQFF.

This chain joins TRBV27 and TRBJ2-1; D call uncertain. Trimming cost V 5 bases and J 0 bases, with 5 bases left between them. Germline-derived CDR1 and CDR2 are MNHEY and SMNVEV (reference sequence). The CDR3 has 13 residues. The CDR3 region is CASSTSSYNEQFF. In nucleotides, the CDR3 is TGTGCCAGCAGTACGAGCTCCTACAATGAGCAGTTCTTC.

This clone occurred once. DNA of the CDR3: TGTGCCAGCAGCTTGGACCCTCACAGCAGCACCGGGGAGCTGTTTTTT. Residues: CASSLDPHSSTGELFF. This chain connects TRBV5-5 to TRBJ2-2; no clear D. V was cut by 0 bases and J by 4 bases, with 13 bases left in between. The CDR3 is 16 amino acids. CDR1 and CDR2 from the germline V gene are SGHKS and YYEKEE (reference sequence). The full variable domain, with the rest looked up from reference TRBV5-5 and TRBJ2-2, is DAGVTQSPTHLIKTRGQQVTLRCSPISGHKSVSWYQQVLGQGPQFIFQYYEKEERGRGNFPDRFSARQFPNYSSELNVNALLLGDSALYLCASSLDPHSSTGELFFGEGSRLTVL.

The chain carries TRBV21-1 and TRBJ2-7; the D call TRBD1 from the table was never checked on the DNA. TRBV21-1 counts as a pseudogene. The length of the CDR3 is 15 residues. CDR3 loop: CASSKTGTREYEQYF. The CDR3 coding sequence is TGTGCCAGCAGCAAGACAGGGACGAGGGAATACGAGCAGTACTTC.

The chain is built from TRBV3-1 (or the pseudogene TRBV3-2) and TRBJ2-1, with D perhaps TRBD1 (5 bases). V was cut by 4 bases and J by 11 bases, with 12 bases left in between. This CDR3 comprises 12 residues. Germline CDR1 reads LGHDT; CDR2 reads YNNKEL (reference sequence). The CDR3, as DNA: TGTGCCAGCAGCCCTTGGGGCAGCCAGCAGTTCTTC. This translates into CASSPWGSQQFF.

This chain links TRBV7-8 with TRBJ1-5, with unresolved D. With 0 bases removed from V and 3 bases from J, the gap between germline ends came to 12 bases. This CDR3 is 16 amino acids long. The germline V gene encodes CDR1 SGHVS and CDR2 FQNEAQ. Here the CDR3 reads CASSLAHGIFNQPQHF. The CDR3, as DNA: TGTGCCAGCAGCTTAGCGCACGGGATATTCAATCAGCCCCAGCATTTT.

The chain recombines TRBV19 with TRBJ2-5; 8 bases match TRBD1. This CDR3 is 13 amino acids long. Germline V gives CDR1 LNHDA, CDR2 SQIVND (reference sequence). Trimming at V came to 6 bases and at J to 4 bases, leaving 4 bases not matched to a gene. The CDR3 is CASSVQGGETQYF. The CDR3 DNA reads TGTGCCAGTAGCGTACAGGGGGGAGAGACCCAGTACTTC. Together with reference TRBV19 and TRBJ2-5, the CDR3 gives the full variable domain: DGGITQSPKYLFRKEGQNVTLSCEQNLNHDAMYWYRQDPGQGLRLIYYSQIVNDFQKGDIAEGYSVSREKKESFPLTVTSAQKNPTAFYLCASSVQGGETQYFGPGTRLLVL.

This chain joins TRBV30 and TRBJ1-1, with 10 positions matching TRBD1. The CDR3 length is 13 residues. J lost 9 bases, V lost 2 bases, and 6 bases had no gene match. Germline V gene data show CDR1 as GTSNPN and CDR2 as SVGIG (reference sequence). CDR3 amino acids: CAWSLGDRGKAFF. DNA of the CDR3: TGTGCCTGGAGTCTTGGGGACAGGGGAAAAGCTTTCTTT.

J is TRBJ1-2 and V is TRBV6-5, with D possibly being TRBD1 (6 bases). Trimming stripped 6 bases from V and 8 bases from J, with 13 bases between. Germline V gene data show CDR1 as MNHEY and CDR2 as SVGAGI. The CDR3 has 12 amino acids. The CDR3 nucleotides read TGTGCCAGCAGAGGGGGGGATCGGGGCTACACCTTC. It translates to CASRGGDRGYTF.

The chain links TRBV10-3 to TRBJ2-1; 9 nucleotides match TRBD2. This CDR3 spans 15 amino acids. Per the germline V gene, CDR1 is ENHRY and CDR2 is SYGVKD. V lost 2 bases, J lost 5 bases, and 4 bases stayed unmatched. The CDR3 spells CAISERASGDNEQFF. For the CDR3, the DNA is TGTGCCATCAGTGAGCGGGCTAGCGGGGACAATGAGCAGTTCTTC.

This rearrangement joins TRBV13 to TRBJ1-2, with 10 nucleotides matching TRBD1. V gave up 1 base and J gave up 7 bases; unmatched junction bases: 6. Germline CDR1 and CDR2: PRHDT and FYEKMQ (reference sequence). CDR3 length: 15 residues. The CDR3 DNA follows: TGTGCCAGCAGCTTAGCTCCGGGACAGGGGTCTGGCTACACCTTC. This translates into CASSLAPGQGSGYTF.

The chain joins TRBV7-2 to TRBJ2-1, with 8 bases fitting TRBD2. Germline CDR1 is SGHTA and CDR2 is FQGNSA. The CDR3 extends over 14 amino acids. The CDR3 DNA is TGTGCAGACGAAAAGGGGTTAGCGGGGAGTGAGCAGTTCTTC. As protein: CADEKGLAGSEQFF.

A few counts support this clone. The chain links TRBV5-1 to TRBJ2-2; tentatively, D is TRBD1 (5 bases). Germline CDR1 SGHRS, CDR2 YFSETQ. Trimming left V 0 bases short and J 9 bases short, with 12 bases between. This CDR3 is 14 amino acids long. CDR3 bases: TGCGCCAGCAGCTTGGACAGGTCGAATAGGGAGCTGTTTTTT. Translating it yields CASSLDRSNRELFF.

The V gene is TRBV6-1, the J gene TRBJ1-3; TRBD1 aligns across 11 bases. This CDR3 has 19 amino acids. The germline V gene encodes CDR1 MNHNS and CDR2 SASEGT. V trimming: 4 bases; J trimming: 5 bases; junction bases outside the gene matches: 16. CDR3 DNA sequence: TGTGCCAGCAGTGCCACCATTATTGGGACAGGGGGATTGAGAAACACCATATATTTT. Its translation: CASSATIIGTGGLRNTIYF.

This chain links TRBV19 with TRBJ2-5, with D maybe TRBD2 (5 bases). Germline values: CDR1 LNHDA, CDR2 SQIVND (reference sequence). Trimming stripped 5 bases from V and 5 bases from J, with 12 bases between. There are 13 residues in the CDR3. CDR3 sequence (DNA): TGTGCCAGTAGTCCCCTAGCAGCCGAGACCCAGTACTTC. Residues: CASSPLAAETQYF.

The CDR3 DNA reads as TGTGCCAGCAGCTCGCGGACAGGGGGCTCTTTTAATTCACCCCTCCACTTT. Translation: CASSSRTGGSFNSPLHF. The rearrangement joins TRBV7-2 to TRBJ1-6; 11 nucleotides match TRBD1. The V gene's germline CDR1 is SGHTA and CDR2 FQGNSA. This CDR3 has 17 residues. J was trimmed by 6 bases and V by 4 bases; bases with no gene match: 8. The full variable domain, with the rest looked up from reference TRBV7-2 and TRBJ1-6, is GAGVSQSPSNKVTEKGKDVELRCDPISGHTALYWYRQSLGQGLEFLIYFQGNSAPDKSGLPSDRFSAERTGGSVSTLTIQRTQQEDSAVYLCASSSRTGGSFNSPLHFGNGTRLTVT.

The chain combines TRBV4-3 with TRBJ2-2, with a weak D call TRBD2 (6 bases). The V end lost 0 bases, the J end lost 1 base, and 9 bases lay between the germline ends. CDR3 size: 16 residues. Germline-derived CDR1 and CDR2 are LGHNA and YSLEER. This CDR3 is CASSQDMGGNTGELFF. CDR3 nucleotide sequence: TGCGCCAGCAGCCAAGATATGGGGGGGAACACCGGGGAGCTGTTTTTT.

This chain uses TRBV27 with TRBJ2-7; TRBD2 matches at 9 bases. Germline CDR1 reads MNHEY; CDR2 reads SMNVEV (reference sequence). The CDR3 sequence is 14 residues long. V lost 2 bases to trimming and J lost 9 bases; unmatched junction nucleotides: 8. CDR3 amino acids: CASSLAGGYLWQYF. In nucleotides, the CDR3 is TGTGCCAGCAGTTTAGCGGGGGGGTATCTCTGGCAGTACTTC.